The T cell receptor beta chain under discussion was sequenced for a study of control samples from healthy donors and cancer patients. Only in-frame clones appear in the TCRdb table, and some are missing; sequencing was by immunoSEQ multiplex PCR. The sample has 98,000 or so clones; 70% to 80% are singletons. This CDR3 is 14 amino acids long. V lost 6 bases to trimming and J lost 6 bases, with 17 bases between them. Germline CDR1 is MNHEY and CDR2 is SVGAGI. This chain links TRBV6-5 with TRBJ1-1; D might be TRBD1 (6 bases). The sample taken for sequencing was blood. The sequence was collected from a woman in her twenties or thirties in good health. Here the CDR3 reads CASRIDRRGSEAFF. CDR3 sequence (DNA): TGTGCCAGCAGGATCGACAGGAGGGGCTCTGAAGCTTTCTTT.